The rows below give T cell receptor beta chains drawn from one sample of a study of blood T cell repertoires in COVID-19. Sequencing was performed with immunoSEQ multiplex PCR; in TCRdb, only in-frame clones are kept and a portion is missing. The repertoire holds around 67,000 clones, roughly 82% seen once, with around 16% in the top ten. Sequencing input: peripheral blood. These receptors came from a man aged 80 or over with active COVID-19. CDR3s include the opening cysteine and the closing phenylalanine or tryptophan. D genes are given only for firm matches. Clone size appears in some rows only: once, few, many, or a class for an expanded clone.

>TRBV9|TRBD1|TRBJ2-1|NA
TGTGCCAGCAGCGTCGGACAGGGGGGACTATATGAGCAGTTCTTC
CASSVGQGGLYEQFF
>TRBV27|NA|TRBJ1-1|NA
TGTGCCAGCGGCCGCCCCGGGGGGGTAAACACTGAAGCTTTCTTT
CASGRPGGVNTEAFF
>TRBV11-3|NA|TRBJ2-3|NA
TGTGCCAGCAGCAACGATGGGGGGAGTACAAATACGCAGTATTTT
CASSNDGGSTNTQYF
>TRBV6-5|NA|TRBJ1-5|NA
TGTGCCAGCTTCGGTGCTTATAATCAGCCCCAGCATTTT
CASFGAYNQPQHF
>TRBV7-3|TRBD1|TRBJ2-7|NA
TGTGCCAGCAGCTCAGAGGCAGGGGGCATATACGAGCAGTACTTC
CASSSEAGGIYEQYF
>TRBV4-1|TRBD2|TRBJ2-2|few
TGCGCCAGCAGCACCAGCGCCCTAAGCGGGGGGGCAGACACCGGGGAGCTGTTTTTT
CASSTSALSGGADTGELFF
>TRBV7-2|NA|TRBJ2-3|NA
TGTGCCAGCAGCTTCTCCAGCACAGATACGCAGTATTTT
CASSFSSTDTQYF
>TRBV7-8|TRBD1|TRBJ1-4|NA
TGTGCCAGCAGCCCGGACAGGGCTGCAACTAATGAAAAACTGTTTTTT
CASSPDRAATNEKLFF
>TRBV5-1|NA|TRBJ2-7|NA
TGCGCCAGCAGCACAACCTACGAGCAGTACTTC
CASSTTYEQYF
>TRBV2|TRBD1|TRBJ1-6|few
TGTGCCAGCAGCCCGGGACAGATGAATTCACCCCTCCACTTT
CASSPGQMNSPLHF
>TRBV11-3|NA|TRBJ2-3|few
TGTGCCAGCAGCACCGGCGCGGAAAATACGCAGTATTTT
CASSTGAENTQYF